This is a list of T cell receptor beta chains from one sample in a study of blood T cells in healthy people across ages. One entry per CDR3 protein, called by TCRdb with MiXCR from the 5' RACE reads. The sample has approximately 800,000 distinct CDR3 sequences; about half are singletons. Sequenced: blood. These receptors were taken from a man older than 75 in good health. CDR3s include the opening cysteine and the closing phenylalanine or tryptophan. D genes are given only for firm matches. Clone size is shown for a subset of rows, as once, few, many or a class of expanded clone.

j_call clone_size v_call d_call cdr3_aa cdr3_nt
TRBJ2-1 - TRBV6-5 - CASSPNRGACEQFF TGTGCCAGCAGCCCCAACCGGGGGGCGTGTGAGCAGTTCTTC
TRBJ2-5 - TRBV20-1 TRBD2 CSAAGLAGETQYF TGCAGTGCTGCAGGACTAGCAGGGGAGACCCAGTACTTC
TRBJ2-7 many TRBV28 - CASSRDIQKYYEQYF TGTGCCAGCAGTCGCGACATTCAGAAGTACTACGAGCAGTACTTC
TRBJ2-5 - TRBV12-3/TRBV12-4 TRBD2 CASNLAGQRGTQYF TGTGCCAGCAACCTAGCGGGACAAAGGGGGACCCAGTACTTC
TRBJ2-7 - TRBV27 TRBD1 CASSPRTGQGVGIQHF TGTGCCAGCAGTCCCCGGACAGGGCAAGGGGTAGGCATTCAGCACTTC
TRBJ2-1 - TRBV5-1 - CASSQFTGSSYNEQFF TGCGCCAGCAGCCAATTTACAGGGAGCTCCTACAATGAGCAGTTCTTC
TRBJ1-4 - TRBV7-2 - CASSLDGGKNEKLFF TGTGCCAGCAGCTTAGATGGCGGGAAAAATGAAAAACTGTTTTTT
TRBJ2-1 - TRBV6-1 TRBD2 CASSESLAGGLGEQFF TGTGCCAGCAGTGAGTCGCTAGCGGGAGGATTAGGAGAGCAGTTCTTC
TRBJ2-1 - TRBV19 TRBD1 CASSTDRVSETQFF TGTGCCAGTAGTACCGACAGGGTGTCGGAGACCCAGTTCTTC
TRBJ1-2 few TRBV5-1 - CASSLGAVNYGYTF TGCGCCAGCAGCTTGGGGGCGGTAAACTATGGCTACACCTTC
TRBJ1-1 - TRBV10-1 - CASSVNRMNTEAFF TGCGCCAGCAGTGTCAACCGAATGAACACTGAAGCTTTCTTT
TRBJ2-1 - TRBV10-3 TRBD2 CAISESLAGGPGEQFF TGTGCCATCAGTGAGTCTTTAGCGGGAGGGCCGGGAGAGCAGTTCTTC
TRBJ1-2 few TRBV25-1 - CASSDPQRETLSSGYTF TGTGCCAGCAGTGACCCCCAGCGAGAAACTCTTTCTAGTGGCTACACCTTC
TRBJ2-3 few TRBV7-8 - CASSPDPQDNTDTQYF TGTGCCAGCAGCCCCGACCCGCAGGACAACACAGATACGCAGTATTTT
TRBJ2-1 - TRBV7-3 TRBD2 CASSKTSGGNNEQFF TGTGCCAGCAGCAAGACTAGCGGGGGGAACAATGAGCAGTTCTTC
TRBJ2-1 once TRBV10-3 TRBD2 CAISESMRTSGTLFDEQFF TGTGCCATCAGTGAGTCAATGCGGACTAGCGGGACCTTATTCGATGAGCAGTTCTTC
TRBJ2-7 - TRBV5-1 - CASSKETALEQYF TGCGCCAGCAGCAAGGAGACGGCGCTTGAGCAGTACTTC
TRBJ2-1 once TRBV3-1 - CASSHGGTERYNEQFF TGTGCCAGCAGCCACGGCGGGACAGAGAGGTACAATGAGCAGTTCTTC
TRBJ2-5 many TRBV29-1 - CSVVSGSETQYF TGCAGCGTTGTTTCAGGTTCGGAGACCCAGTACTTC
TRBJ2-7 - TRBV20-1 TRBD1 CSAREGRGYNEQYF TGCAGTGCTAGAGAGGGCAGGGGGTACAATGAGCAGTACTTC
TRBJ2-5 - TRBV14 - CASSQNHLGETQYF TGTGCCAGCAGCCAGAATCATCTGGGGGAGACCCAGTACTTC
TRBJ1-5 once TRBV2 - CASIQEHNQPQHF TGTGCCAGCATTCAAGAGCACAATCAGCCCCAGCATTTT
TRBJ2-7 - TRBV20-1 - CSATPFGRNSYEQYF TGCAGTGCTACCCCTTTTGGACGCAACTCCTACGAGCAGTACTTC
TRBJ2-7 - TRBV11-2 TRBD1 CASSFSPGQAYNEQYF TGTGCCAGCAGCTTTTCTCCGGGACAGGCCTACAATGAGCAGTACTTC
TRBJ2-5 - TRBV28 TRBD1 CASSLRGPFQETQYF TGTGCCAGCAGCCTAAGGGGGCCCTTCCAAGAGACCCAGTACTTC
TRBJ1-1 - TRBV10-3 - CAISDNENTEAFF TGTGCCATCAGTGATAACGAGAACACTGAAGCTTTCTTT
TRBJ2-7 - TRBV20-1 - CSASGNSYEQYF TGCAGTGCTAGCGGGAATTCCTACGAGCAGTACTTC
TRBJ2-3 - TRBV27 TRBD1 CASAARDRSTDTQYF TGTGCCAGCGCTGCCCGGGACAGAAGCACAGATACGCAGTATTTT
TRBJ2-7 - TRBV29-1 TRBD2 CSVGRSGGGNYNEQYF TGCAGCGTGGGGAGATCGGGAGGGGGAAACTACAATGAGCAGTACTTC
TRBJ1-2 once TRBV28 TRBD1 CASSPPWTGVGYTF TGTGCCAGCAGTCCACCCTGGACAGGGGTTGGCTACACCTTC
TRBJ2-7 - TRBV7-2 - CASTHGRGGSYEQYF TGTGCCAGCACCCATGGGAGGGGGGGATCCTACGAGCAGTACTTC